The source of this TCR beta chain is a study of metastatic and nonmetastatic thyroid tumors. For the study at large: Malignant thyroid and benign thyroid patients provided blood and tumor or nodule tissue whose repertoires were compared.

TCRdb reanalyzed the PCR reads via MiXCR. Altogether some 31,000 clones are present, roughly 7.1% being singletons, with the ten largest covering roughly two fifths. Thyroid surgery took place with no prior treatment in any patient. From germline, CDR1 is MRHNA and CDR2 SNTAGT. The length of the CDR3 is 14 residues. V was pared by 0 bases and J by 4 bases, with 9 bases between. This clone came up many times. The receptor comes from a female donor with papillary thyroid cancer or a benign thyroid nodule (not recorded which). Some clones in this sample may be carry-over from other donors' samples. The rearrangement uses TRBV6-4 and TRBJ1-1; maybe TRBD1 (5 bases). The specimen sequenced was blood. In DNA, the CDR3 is TGTGCCAGCAGTGACTCCGACAGAGCCACTGAAGCTTTCTTT. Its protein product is CASSDSDRATEAFF.